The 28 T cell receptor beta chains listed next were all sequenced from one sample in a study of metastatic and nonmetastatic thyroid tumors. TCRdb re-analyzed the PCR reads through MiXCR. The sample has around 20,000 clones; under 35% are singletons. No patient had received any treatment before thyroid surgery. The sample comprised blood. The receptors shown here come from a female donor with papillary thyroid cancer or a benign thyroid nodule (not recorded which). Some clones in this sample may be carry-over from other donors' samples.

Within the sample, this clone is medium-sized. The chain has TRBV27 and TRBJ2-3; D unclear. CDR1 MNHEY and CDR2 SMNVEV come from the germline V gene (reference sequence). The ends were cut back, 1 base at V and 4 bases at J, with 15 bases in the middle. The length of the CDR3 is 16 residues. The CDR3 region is CASSLYPVSLADTQYF. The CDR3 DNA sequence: TGTGCCAGCAGTTTATATCCAGTTTCCCTCGCAGATACGCAGTATTTT.

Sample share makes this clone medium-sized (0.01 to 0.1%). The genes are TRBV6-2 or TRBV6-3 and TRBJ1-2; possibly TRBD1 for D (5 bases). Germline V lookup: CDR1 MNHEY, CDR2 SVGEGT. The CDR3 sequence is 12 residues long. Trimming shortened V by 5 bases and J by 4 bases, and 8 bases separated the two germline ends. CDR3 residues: CASSDSAYGYTF. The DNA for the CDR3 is TGTGCCAGCAGTGACAGTGCCTATGGCTACACCTTC.

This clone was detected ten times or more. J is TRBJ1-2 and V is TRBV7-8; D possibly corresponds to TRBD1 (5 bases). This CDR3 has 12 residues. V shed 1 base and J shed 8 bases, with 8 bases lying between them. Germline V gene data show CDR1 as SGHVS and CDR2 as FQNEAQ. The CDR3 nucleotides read TGTGCCAGCAGCTTAGGGAGGGACGGCTACACCTTC. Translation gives CASSLGRDGYTF.

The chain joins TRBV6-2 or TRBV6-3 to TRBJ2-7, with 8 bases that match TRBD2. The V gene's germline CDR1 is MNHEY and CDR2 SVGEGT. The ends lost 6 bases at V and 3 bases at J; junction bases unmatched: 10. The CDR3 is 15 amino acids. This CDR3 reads CASSPFSGRGYEQYF. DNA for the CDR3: TGTGCCAGCAGCCCTTTCAGCGGGAGAGGCTACGAGCAGTACTTC.

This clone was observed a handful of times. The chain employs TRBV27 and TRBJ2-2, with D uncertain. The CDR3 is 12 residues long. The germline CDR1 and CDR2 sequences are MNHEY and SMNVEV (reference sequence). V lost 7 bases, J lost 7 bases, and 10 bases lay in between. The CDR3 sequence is CASKQVGGELFF. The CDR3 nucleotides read TGTGCCAGCAAGCAGGTTGGCGGGGAGCTGTTTTTT.

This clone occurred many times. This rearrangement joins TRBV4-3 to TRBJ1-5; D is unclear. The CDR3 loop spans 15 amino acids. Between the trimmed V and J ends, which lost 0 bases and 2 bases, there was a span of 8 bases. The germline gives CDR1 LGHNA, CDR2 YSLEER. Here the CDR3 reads CASSQDGVGNQPQHF. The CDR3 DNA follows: TGCGCCAGCAGCCAAGATGGTGTTGGCAATCAGCCCCAGCATTTT.

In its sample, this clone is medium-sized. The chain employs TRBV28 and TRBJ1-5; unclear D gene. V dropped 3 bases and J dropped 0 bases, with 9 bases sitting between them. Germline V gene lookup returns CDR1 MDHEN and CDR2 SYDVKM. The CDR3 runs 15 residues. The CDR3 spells CASSFSQFSNQPQHF. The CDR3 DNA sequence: TGTGCCAGCAGTTTTAGTCAGTTTAGCAATCAGCCCCAGCATTTT.

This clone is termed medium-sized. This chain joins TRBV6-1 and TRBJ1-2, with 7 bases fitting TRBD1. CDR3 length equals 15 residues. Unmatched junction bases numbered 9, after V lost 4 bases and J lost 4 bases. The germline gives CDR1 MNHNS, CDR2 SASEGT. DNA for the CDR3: TGTGCCAGCAGTGTGGACAGGCACCCGACCTATGGCTACACCTTC. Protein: CASSVDRHPTYGYTF.

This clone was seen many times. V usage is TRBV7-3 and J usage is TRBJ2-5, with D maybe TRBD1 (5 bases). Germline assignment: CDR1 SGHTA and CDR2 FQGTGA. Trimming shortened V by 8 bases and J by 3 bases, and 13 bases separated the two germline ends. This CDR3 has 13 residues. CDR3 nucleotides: TGTGCCAGCGCTAGGGGATCCGAAGAGACCCAGTACTTC. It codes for CASARGSEETQYF. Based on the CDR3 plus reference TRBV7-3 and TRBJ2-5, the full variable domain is GAGVSQTPSNKVTEKGKYVELRCDPISGHTALYWYRQSLGQGPEFLIYFQGTGAADDSGLPNDRFFAVRPEGSVSTLKIQRTERGDSAVYLCASARGSEETQYFGPGTRLLVL.

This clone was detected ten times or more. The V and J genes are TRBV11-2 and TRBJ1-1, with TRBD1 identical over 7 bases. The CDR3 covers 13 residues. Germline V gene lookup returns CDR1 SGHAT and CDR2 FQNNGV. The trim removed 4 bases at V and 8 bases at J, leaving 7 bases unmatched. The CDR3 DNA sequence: TGTGCCAGCAGCTCAGACAGGGCCTCGGAAGCTTTCTTT. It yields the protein CASSSDRASEAFF.

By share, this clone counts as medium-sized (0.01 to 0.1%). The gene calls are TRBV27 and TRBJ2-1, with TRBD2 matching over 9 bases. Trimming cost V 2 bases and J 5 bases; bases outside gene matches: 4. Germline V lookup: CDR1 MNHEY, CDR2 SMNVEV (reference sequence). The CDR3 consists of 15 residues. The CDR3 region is CASSLVPSGNNEQFF. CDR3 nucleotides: TGTGCCAGCAGTTTAGTCCCTAGCGGGAACAATGAGCAGTTCTTC.

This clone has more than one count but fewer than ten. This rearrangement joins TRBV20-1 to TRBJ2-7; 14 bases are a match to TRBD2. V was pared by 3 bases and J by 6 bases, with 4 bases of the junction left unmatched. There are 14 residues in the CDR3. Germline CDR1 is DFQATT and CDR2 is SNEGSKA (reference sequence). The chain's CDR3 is CSARRTSGRSEQYF. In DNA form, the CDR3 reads TGCAGTGCTAGGCGGACTAGCGGGAGGTCCGAGCAGTACTTC.

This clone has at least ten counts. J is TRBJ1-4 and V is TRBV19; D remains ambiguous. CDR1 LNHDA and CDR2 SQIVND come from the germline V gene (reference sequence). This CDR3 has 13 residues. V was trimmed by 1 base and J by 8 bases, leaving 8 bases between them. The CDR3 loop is CASSIAYGEKLFF. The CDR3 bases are TGTGCCAGTAGTATAGCCTACGGAGAAAAACTGTTTTTT.

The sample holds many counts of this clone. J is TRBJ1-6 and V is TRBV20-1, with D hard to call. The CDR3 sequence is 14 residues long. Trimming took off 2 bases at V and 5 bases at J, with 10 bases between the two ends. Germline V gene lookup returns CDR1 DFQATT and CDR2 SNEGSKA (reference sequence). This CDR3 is CSARRTENNSPLHF. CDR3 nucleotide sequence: TGCAGTGCTAGACGGACGGAAAATAATTCACCCCTCCACTTT.

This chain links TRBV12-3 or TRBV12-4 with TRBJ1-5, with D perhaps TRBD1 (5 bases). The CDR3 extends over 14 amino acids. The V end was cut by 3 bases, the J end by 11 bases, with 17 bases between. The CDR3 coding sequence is TGTGCCAGCAGTTTCGAAACCCTACAGGACACCCAGCATTTT. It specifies CASSFETLQDTQHF.

The CDR3 nucleotides read TGTGCCAGCAGCTTATACTCCAGCCGTAATGAGCAGTTCTTC. It is translated as CASSLYSSRNEQFF. The chain uses TRBV11-2 and TRBJ2-1; D is uncertain. The CDR3 loop spans 14 amino acids. V lost 2 bases to trimming and J lost 7 bases, with 12 bases between them. The germline gives CDR1 SGHAT, CDR2 FQNNGV.

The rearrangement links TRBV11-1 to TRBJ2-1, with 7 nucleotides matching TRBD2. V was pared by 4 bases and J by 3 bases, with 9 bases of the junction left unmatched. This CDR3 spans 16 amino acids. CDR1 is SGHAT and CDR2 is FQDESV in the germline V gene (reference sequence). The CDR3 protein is CASSSLAVVIYNEQFF. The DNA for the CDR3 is TGTGCCAGCAGCTCCCTAGCGGTGGTTATCTACAATGAGCAGTTCTTC.

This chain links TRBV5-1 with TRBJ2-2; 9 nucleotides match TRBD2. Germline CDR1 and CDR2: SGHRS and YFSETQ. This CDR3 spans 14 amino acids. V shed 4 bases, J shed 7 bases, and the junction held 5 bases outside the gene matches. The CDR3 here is CASSHSGSGGELFF. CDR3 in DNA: TGCGCCAGCAGCCATAGCGGGAGCGGCGGGGAGCTGTTTTTT. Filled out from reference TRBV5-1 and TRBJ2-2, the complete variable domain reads KAGVTQTPRYLIKTRGQQVTLSCSPISGHRSVSWYQQTPGQGLQFLFEYFSETQRNKGNFPGRFSGRQFSNSRSEMNVSTLELGDSALYLCASSHSGSGGELFFGEGSRLTVL.

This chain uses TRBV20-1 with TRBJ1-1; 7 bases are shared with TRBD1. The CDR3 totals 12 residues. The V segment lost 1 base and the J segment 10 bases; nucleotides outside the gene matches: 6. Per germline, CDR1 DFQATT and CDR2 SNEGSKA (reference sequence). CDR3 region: CSARVSRQGAFF. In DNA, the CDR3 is TGCAGTGCTAGAGTATCCCGACAGGGAGCTTTCTTT.

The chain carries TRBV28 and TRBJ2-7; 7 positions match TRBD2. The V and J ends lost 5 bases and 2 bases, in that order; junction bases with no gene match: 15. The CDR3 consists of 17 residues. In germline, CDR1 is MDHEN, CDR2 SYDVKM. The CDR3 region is CASSTQTWSGTTYEQYF. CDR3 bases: TGTGCCAGCAGTACACAGACTTGGAGCGGGACCACCTACGAGCAGTACTTC.

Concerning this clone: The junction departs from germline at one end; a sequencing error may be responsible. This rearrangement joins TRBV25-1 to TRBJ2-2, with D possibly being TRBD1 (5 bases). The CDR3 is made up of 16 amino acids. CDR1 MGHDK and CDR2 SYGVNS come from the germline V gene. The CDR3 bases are TGTGCTAGCAGTGAATTTGGGGCCATTAACACCGTGGAGCTGTTTTTT. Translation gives CASSEFGAINTVELFF.

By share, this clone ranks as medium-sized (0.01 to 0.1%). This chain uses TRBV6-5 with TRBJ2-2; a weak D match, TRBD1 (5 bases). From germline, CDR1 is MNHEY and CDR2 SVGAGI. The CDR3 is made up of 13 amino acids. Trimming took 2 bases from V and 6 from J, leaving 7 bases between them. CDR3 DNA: TGTGCCAGCAGTTACGACAGCGCCGGGGAGCTGTTTTTT. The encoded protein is CASSYDSAGELFF.

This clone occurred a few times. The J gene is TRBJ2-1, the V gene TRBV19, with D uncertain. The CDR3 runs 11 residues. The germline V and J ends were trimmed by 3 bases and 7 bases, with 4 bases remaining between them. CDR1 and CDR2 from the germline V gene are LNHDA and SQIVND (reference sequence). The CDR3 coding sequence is TGTGCCAGTAGTATGATTAATGAGCAGTTCTTC. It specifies CASSMINEQFF. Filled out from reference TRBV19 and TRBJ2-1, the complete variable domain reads DGGITQSPKYLFRKEGQNVTLSCEQNLNHDAMYWYRQDPGQGLRLIYYSQIVNDFQKGDIAEGYSVSREKKESFPLTVTSAQKNPTAFYLCASSMINEQFFGPGTRLTVL.

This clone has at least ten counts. For the CDR3, the DNA is TGTGCCATCAGTGAGTACCAGAACACTGAAGCTTTCTTT. Residues: CAISEYQNTEAFF. This chain connects TRBV10-3 to TRBJ1-1; D not certain. Trimming pared 1 base from V and 1 base from J, leaving 4 bases between. The germline CDR1 and CDR2 sequences are ENHRY and SYGVKD. CDR3 length: 13 residues.

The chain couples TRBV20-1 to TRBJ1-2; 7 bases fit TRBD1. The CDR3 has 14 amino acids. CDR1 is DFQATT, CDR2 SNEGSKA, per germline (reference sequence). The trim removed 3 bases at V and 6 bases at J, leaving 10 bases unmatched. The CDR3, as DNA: TGCAGTGCTAGCCTATTTACAGGGGCAAATGGCTACACCTTC. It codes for CSASLFTGANGYTF.

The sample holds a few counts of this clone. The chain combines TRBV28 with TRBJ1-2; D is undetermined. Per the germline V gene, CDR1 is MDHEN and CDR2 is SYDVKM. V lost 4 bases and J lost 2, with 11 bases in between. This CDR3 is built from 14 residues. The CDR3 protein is CASSYHQINYGYTF. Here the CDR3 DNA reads TGTGCCAGCAGTTACCATCAGATAAACTATGGCTACACCTTC.

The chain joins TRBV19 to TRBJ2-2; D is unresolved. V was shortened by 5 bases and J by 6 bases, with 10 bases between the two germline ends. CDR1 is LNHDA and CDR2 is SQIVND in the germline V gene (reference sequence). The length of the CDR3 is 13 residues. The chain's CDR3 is CASSQCTSGELFF. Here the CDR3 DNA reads TGTGCCAGTAGTCAATGTACTTCCGGGGAGCTGTTTTTT.

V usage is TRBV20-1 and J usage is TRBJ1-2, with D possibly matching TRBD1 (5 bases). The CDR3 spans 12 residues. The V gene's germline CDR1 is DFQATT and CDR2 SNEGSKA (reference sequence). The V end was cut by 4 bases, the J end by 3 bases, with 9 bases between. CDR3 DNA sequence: TGCAGTGCTATCGGGGGAGACTATGGCTACACCTTC. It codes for CSAIGGDYGYTF.